This T cell receptor beta chain was sequenced during a study of cytomegalovirus exposure and HLA in healthy donors. Study-level results: As a later analysis showed, a missense DCLRE1C variant was linked to trimming of TCR beta V- and J-genes.

Germline lookup yields CDR1 GTSNPN and CDR2 SVGIG (reference sequence). V dropped 3 bases and J dropped 5 bases, with 10 bases sitting between them. The CDR3 loop spans 12 amino acids. Primers included in the PCR were 60 Vbeta and 13 Jbeta primers. The protocol was immunoSEQ multiplex PCR, while the TCRdb copy is restricted to in-frame clones and leaves out a portion. The sample contains approximately 150,000 clones, around 79% of which appear only once. As concerns this clone: The antigen remains unidentified.

The chain joins TRBV30 to TRBJ1-1; D might be TRBD1 (6 bases). The sample taken for sequencing was PBMCs. The TCR sequence derives from a human donor in good health. The CDR3 sequence is CAWSEQGTEAFF. In DNA form, the CDR3 reads TGTGCCTGGAGCGAGCAGGGGACTGAAGCTTTCTTT.